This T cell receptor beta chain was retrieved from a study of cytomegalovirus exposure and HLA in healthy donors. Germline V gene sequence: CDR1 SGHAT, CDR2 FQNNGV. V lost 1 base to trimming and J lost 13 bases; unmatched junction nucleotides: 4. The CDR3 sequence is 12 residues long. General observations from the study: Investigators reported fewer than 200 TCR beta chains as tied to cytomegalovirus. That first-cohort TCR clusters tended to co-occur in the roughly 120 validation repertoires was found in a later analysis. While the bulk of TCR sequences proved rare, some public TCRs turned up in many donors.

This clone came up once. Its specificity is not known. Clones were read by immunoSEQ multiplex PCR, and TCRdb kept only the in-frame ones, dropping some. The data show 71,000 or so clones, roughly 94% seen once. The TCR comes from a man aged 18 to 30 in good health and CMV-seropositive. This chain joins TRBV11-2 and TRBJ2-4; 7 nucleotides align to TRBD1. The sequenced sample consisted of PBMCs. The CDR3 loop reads CASSLGQGFQYF. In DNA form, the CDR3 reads TGTGCCAGCAGCTTAGGACAGGGTTTCCAGTACTTC.